Presented here are 17 T cell receptor beta chains from one specimen sequenced in a study of blood T cell repertoires in COVID-19. Profiling relied on immunoSEQ multiplex PCR, and the TCRdb table lists in-frame clones only, not all of them. The top ten clones hold about 5.8% of a sample with 45,000 to 55,000 clones, approximately 87% of them seen once. What was sequenced was peripheral blood. The receptor set was obtained from a human donor in a cohort sampled during active COVID-19.

The chain carries TRBV19 and TRBJ1-4; the D gene is possibly TRBD1 (6 bases). The CDR3 covers 14 residues. Germline values: CDR1 LNHDA, CDR2 SQIVND (reference sequence). The germline V and J ends were trimmed by 10 bases and 6 bases, with 18 bases remaining between them. CDR3 amino acids: CATSGGLMHEKLFF. CDR3 DNA: TGTGCCACCTCGGGGGGGCTTATGCATGAAAAACTGTTTTTT.

V gene TRBV29-1 combines with J gene TRBJ1-4; maybe TRBD1 (6 bases). This CDR3 is 16 amino acids long. Germline lookup yields CDR1 SQVTM and CDR2 ANQGSEA. Trimming took off 3 bases at V and 0 bases at J, with 14 bases between the two ends. CDR3 nucleotides: TGCAGCGTTGAGGGGGGGGACACTCCAACTAATGAAAAACTGTTTTTT. Translation: CSVEGGDTPTNEKLFF.

CDR3 coding DNA: TGCAGCGGCCGCAGGGCAGATACGCAGTATTTT. Its translation is CSGRRADTQYF. V gene TRBV29-1 combines with J gene TRBJ2-3; a possible D gene is TRBD1 (5 bases). V was clipped by 7 bases and J by 4 bases, with 9 bases between them. Germline CDR1 is SQVTM and CDR2 is ANQGSEA. The CDR3 consists of 11 residues.

This rearrangement joins TRBV7-2 to TRBJ1-2; maybe TRBD1 (5 bases). V was clipped by 4 bases and J by 6 bases, with 15 bases between them. Looked up from germline, CDR1 is SGHTA and CDR2 is FQGNSA. The CDR3 contains 14 residues. The CDR3 spells CASSYGTTSDGYTF. The CDR3 DNA reads TGTGCCAGCAGCTATGGGACTACCTCGGATGGCTACACCTTC. The whole variable domain, filled in from reference TRBV7-2 and TRBJ1-2, reads GAGVSQSPSNKVTEKGKDVELRCDPISGHTALYWYRQSLGQGLEFLIYFQGNSAPDKSGLPSDRFSAERTGGSVSTLTIQRTQQEDSAVYLCASSYGTTSDGYTFGSGTRLTVV.

The V and J genes are TRBV28 and TRBJ1-2, with D possibly matching TRBD1 (6 bases). CDR3 length: 14 amino acids. The V and J ends lost 5 bases and 5 bases respectively, with 15 bases between them. Germline CDR1 reads MDHEN; CDR2 reads SYDVKM. CDR3 in amino acids: CASSPGTTPYGYTF. CDR3 sequence (DNA): TGTGCCAGCAGTCCGGGGACAACTCCTTATGGCTACACCTTC.

This clone was seen a few times. This chain links TRBV4-1 with TRBJ2-2; D perhaps matches TRBD2 (6 bases). The CDR3 runs to 15 residues. CDR1 and CDR2 from the germline V gene are MGHRA and YSYEKL. V shed 4 bases and J shed 0 bases, with 9 bases lying between them. This CDR3 reads CASSRSGANTGELFF. As DNA, the CDR3 is TGCGCCAGCAGCCGGTCGGGGGCGAACACCGGGGAGCTGTTTTTT.

The rearrangement uses TRBV12-3 or TRBV12-4 and TRBJ2-5; possible D gene TRBD2, 6 bases. The CDR3 has 13 amino acids. Trimming left V 3 bases short and J 9 bases short, with 14 bases between. The DNA of the CDR3 is TGTGCCAGCAGTTTGCGCGGGGTGCAGGCCCAGTACTTC. Protein product: CASSLRGVQAQYF.

This clone appeared many times. The genes are TRBV7-9 and TRBJ1-1; D remains ambiguous. Germline V CDR1 and CDR2: SEHNR, FQNEAQ (reference sequence). The CDR3 has 12 residues. V shed 5 bases and J shed 6 bases, with 10 bases lying between them. For the CDR3, the DNA is TGTGCCAGCAGCCAAGACAATTCTGAAGCTTTCTTT. Residues: CASSQDNSEAFF.

The rearrangement uses TRBV5-1 and TRBJ2-3, with TRBD2 identical over 13 bases. Trimming took 4 bases from V and 2 from J; bases not matched to a gene: 7. The CDR3 contains 17 residues. Germline CDR1 reads SGHRS; CDR2 reads YFSETQ. The CDR3 loop reads CASSPTTSGGPTDTQYF. CDR3 coding DNA: TGCGCCAGCAGCCCGACGACTAGCGGGGGGCCCACAGATACGCAGTATTTT.

This chain connects TRBV27 to TRBJ2-1; tentative D call: TRBD2 (6 bases). Trimming shortened V by 7 bases and J by 1 base, and 26 bases separated the two germline ends. Germline V gene sequence: CDR1 MNHEY, CDR2 SMNVEV (reference sequence). This CDR3 comprises 19 residues. CDR3 sequence reads: CASTGPGLPAPPSYNEQFF. CDR3 in DNA: TGTGCCAGCACCGGACCGGGACTTCCGGCCCCCCCGTCCTACAATGAGCAGTTCTTC.

The chain joins TRBV18 to TRBJ2-7; D perhaps matches TRBD1 (5 bases). This CDR3 contains 16 residues. Germline CDR1 is KGHSH and CDR2 is LQKENI. The germline V and J ends were trimmed by 0 bases and 3 bases, with 15 bases remaining between them. The CDR3 spells CASSPPVSGLYYEQYF. Written as DNA, the CDR3 is TGTGCCAGCTCACCACCCGTGTCAGGGCTGTACTACGAGCAGTACTTC.

This chain uses TRBV28 with TRBJ2-3; D unclear. Germline V gene lookup returns CDR1 MDHEN and CDR2 SYDVKM. The CDR3 has 11 amino acids. Trimming stripped 5 bases from V and 6 bases from J, with 6 bases between. The CDR3 reads CASSLRDTQYF. For the CDR3, the DNA is TGTGCCAGCAGTCTCCGGGATACGCAGTATTTT. The entire variable domain, with the rest obtained from reference TRBV28 and TRBJ2-3, is as follows: DVKVTQSSRYLVKRTGEKVFLECVQDMDHENMFWYRQDPGLGLRLIYFSYDVKMKEKGDIPEGYSVSREKKERFSLILESASTNQTSMYLCASSLRDTQYFGPGTRLTVL.

The V call is TRBV7-2, the J call TRBJ2-3; 9 positions agree with TRBD2. Germline CDR1 SGHTA, CDR2 FQGNSA. V lost 3 bases, J lost 1 base, and 5 bases stayed unmatched. The CDR3 sequence is 16 residues long. Here the CDR3 DNA reads TGTGCCAGCAGCTTGGGGGGACTAGCTGGCACAGATACGCAGTATTTT. It is translated as CASSLGGLAGTDTQYF.

The chain couples TRBV4-1 to TRBJ2-4; the match to TRBD2 covers 10 bases. Germline CDR1 reads MGHRA; CDR2 reads YSYEKL. V trimming: 0 bases; J trimming: 0 bases; junction bases outside the gene matches: 2. This CDR3 has 17 residues. The CDR3 DNA reads TGCGCCAGCAGCCAAGAAAGCGGGGGGGTAGCCAAAAACATTCAGTACTTC. Protein sequence: CASSQESGGVAKNIQYF.

The V and J genes are TRBV11-2 and TRBJ2-1; D is possibly TRBD2 (6 bases). The CDR3 runs to 14 residues. Per germline, CDR1 SGHAT and CDR2 FQNNGV. V lost 2 bases and J 5 bases, leaving 10 bases between the germline ends. CDR3 sequence reads: CASSLLGGNNEQFF. The CDR3 region has the DNA TGTGCCAGCAGCTTACTCGGGGGAAACAATGAGCAGTTCTTC.

The V and J genes are TRBV28 and TRBJ2-7, with D possibly matching TRBD1 (5 bases). V gave up 1 base and J gave up 3 bases, with 16 bases separating them. Germline V gene data show CDR1 as MDHEN and CDR2 as SYDVKM. This CDR3 is built from 16 residues. CDR3 DNA: TGTGCCAGCAGTTTATACCCCAGGGATTCGGGCTACGAGCAGTACTTC. Amino acid sequence: CASSLYPRDSGYEQYF.

This chain connects TRBV6-2 or TRBV6-3 to TRBJ2-1; tentative D call: TRBD2 (6 bases). The CDR3 is 17 amino acids. V lost 0 bases to trimming and J lost 3 bases, with 15 bases between them. Germline CDR1 reads MNHEY; CDR2 reads SVGEGT. CDR3 residues: CASSYSPLRGVYNEQFF. For the CDR3, the DNA is TGTGCCAGCAGTTACTCCCCACTACGCGGGGTCTACAATGAGCAGTTCTTC.